The rows below give T cell receptor beta chains drawn from one sample of a study of patients and donors after allogeneic stem cell transplantation. TCRdb re-called the RT-PCR reads with MiXCR, one entry per CDR3 protein. Counted here are more than 850,000 distinct CDR3 sequences, roughly 17% occurring once; the ten biggest clones make up roughly 6%. The material sequenced was blood, either unsorted or a sorted T cell fraction (not recorded which). The receptors here all came from a human donor who was either an allogeneic HSCT recipient or a stem cell or donor lymphocyte infusion donor (not recorded which). It is not recorded whose cells these are; they may come from a transplant donor. Each CDR3 is given with its conserved first and last residue. Fields, in order: V gene, clone size, J gene, D gene, CDR3 DNA, CDR3 protein. D genes are given only for firm matches. Size tells how often a clone was seen (once, few, many) or the class of an expanded clone, and some rows leave it out.

v_call: TRBV12-3/TRBV12-4
clone_size: many
j_call: TRBJ2-1
d_call: -
cdr3_nt: TGTGCCAGCAGCCGTAGACAGTCGACTAGTCGAGAGCAGTTCTTC
cdr3_aa: CASSRRQSTSREQFF

v_call: TRBV24-1
clone_size: many
j_call: TRBJ1-2
d_call: TRBD1
cdr3_nt: TGTGCCACCAGTGGCCCGGGACAGGGATCTGATGGCTACACCTTC
cdr3_aa: CATSGPGQGSDGYTF

v_call: TRBV29-1
clone_size: -
j_call: TRBJ2-3
d_call: -
cdr3_nt: TGCAGCGTTGAAAGGCGTTTGTGGGAGTCGGTGGCAGATACGCAGTATTTT
cdr3_aa: CSVERRLWESVADTQYF

v_call: TRBV7-2
clone_size: many
j_call: TRBJ2-1
d_call: -
cdr3_nt: TGTGCCAGCAGCCCTAGCAGGTACAATGAGCAGTTCTTC
cdr3_aa: CASSPSRYNEQFF

v_call: TRBV9
clone_size: few
j_call: TRBJ2-5
d_call: -
cdr3_nt: TGTGCCAGCAGCGCCCCGGGGTTAGGGATAGAGACCCAGTACTTC
cdr3_aa: CASSAPGLGIETQYF

v_call: TRBV27
clone_size: many
j_call: TRBJ1-2
d_call: -
cdr3_nt: TGTGCCAGCAGTTTATCGCGAGGCTATGGCTACACCTTC
cdr3_aa: CASSLSRGYGYTF

v_call: TRBV5-1
clone_size: many
j_call: TRBJ1-5
d_call: TRBD1
cdr3_nt: TGCGCCAGCAGCCCGACAGGGCTAGGTAATCAGCCCCAGCATTTT
cdr3_aa: CASSPTGLGNQPQHF

v_call: TRBV15
clone_size: -
j_call: TRBJ1-5
d_call: -
cdr3_nt: TGTGCCACCAGCAGTGAAACTAATCAGCCCCAGCATTTT
cdr3_aa: CATSSETNQPQHF

v_call: TRBV12-3/TRBV12-4
clone_size: few
j_call: TRBJ2-2
d_call: -
cdr3_nt: TGTGCCAGCACCCATTCTAGAGGGGCCGGGGAGCTGTTTTTT
cdr3_aa: CASTHSRGAGELFF

v_call: TRBV27
clone_size: -
j_call: TRBJ2-2
d_call: -
cdr3_nt: TGTGCCAGCAGTTACCCAAGGGCCGGGGAGCTGTTTTTT
cdr3_aa: CASSYPRAGELFF

v_call: TRBV18
clone_size: few
j_call: TRBJ2-1
d_call: -
cdr3_nt: TGTGCCAGCTCACCACAGGGGGGGTACAATGAGCAGTTCTTC
cdr3_aa: CASSPQGGYNEQFF

v_call: TRBV4-2
clone_size: -
j_call: TRBJ2-1
d_call: TRBD2
cdr3_nt: TGTGCCAGCAGCCAGGGACTAGCGGGTAACTATGAGCAGTTCTTC
cdr3_aa: CASSQGLAGNYEQFF

v_call: TRBV5-1
clone_size: -
j_call: TRBJ2-7
d_call: -
cdr3_nt: TGCGCCAGCAGCCCACGACGGGAACTTAGCTCCTACGAGCAGTACTTC
cdr3_aa: CASSPRRELSSYEQYF

v_call: TRBV7-9
clone_size: -
j_call: TRBJ2-3
d_call: -
cdr3_nt: TGTGCCAGCAGCTTCGCCTCGTTAGCGTCAACAGATACGCAGTATTTT
cdr3_aa: CASSFASLASTDTQYF

v_call: TRBV20-1
clone_size: -
j_call: TRBJ1-3
d_call: -
cdr3_nt: TGCAGTGCTAGAGATCGGGGGATCTCTGGAAACACCATATATTTT
cdr3_aa: CSARDRGISGNTIYF

v_call: TRBV6-2/TRBV6-3
clone_size: -
j_call: TRBJ2-1
d_call: TRBD2
cdr3_nt: TGTGCCAGCAGTTACGTCCTAGCGGGAGGTAGGGGCAATGAGCAGTTCTTC
cdr3_aa: CASSYVLAGGRGNEQFF

v_call: TRBV12-3/TRBV12-4
clone_size: -
j_call: TRBJ1-5
d_call: -
cdr3_nt: TGTGCCAGCGACCCGTTTGGGCGTCAGCCCCAGCATTTT
cdr3_aa: CASDPFGRQPQHF

v_call: TRBV12-3/TRBV12-4
clone_size: -
j_call: TRBJ2-3
d_call: TRBD2
cdr3_nt: TGTGCCAGCAGTTTTTGGACTAGAAGGGCCCCAGATACGCAGTATTTT
cdr3_aa: CASSFWTRRAPDTQYF

v_call: TRBV5-1
clone_size: -
j_call: TRBJ2-5
d_call: TRBD2
cdr3_nt: TGCGCCAGCAGCTTGGGGGTAGCGGGAACACCGTACCAAGAGACCCAGTACTTC
cdr3_aa: CASSLGVAGTPYQETQYF

v_call: TRBV7-9
clone_size: -
j_call: TRBJ1-1
d_call: -
cdr3_nt: TGTGCCAGCAGCTTAGATGGGAGCAGGCGGGACACTGAAGCTTTCTTT
cdr3_aa: CASSLDGSRRDTEAFF

v_call: TRBV12-3/TRBV12-4
clone_size: -
j_call: TRBJ1-2
d_call: -
cdr3_nt: TGTGCCAGCAGTTTGGCAGGAGAATATGGCTACACCTTC
cdr3_aa: CASSLAGEYGYTF

v_call: TRBV2
clone_size: -
j_call: TRBJ1-3
d_call: -
cdr3_nt: TGTGCCAGCAGTGATCAAGGAAACACCATATATTTT
cdr3_aa: CASSDQGNTIYF

v_call: TRBV12-3/TRBV12-4
clone_size: -
j_call: TRBJ1-2
d_call: TRBD1
cdr3_nt: TGTGCCAGCAGTACCCGGGAGGGGGCCTCGGATGGCTACACCTTC
cdr3_aa: CASSTREGASDGYTF

v_call: TRBV24-1
clone_size: few
j_call: TRBJ1-2
d_call: -
cdr3_nt: TGTGCCACCAGTGACCCCCAGAGCTTTAACTATGGCTACACCTTC
cdr3_aa: CATSDPQSFNYGYTF

v_call: TRBV9
clone_size: -
j_call: TRBJ2-1
d_call: -
cdr3_nt: TGTGCCAGCAGCGTAGGTACTAGTAAATCTGCGGAGGCGTATGGTGAGCAGTTCTTC
cdr3_aa: CASSVGTSKSAEAYGEQFF

v_call: TRBV27
clone_size: many
j_call: TRBJ1-2
d_call: TRBD1
cdr3_nt: TGTGCCAGCAGTTACTCGGGACAGGCTATCTCTGGCTACACCTTC
cdr3_aa: CASSYSGQAISGYTF

v_call: TRBV12-3/TRBV12-4
clone_size: few
j_call: TRBJ1-1
d_call: TRBD1
cdr3_nt: TGTGCCAGCAGTTTAGGCCTGACAGGGGTGCGGGGCACGGCTTTCTTT
cdr3_aa: CASSLGLTGVRGTAFF

v_call: TRBV7-8
clone_size: -
j_call: TRBJ2-7
d_call: -
cdr3_nt: TGTGCCAGCAGTTACACGGAGGACCCGCGTTACACCTACGAGCAGTACTTC
cdr3_aa: CASSYTEDPRYTYEQYF

v_call: TRBV6-7
clone_size: many
j_call: TRBJ1-1
d_call: TRBD1
cdr3_nt: TGTGCCAGCAGTCGACCCGGACAGGCGAACACTGAAGCTTTCTTT
cdr3_aa: CASSRPGQANTEAFF

v_call: TRBV9
clone_size: -
j_call: TRBJ2-5
d_call: -
cdr3_nt: TGTGCCAGCAGCGCTCCGGGATCCGAGACCCAGTACTTC
cdr3_aa: CASSAPGSETQYF

v_call: TRBV10-3
clone_size: many
j_call: TRBJ1-2
d_call: -
cdr3_nt: TGTGCCATCAGTGAGCGGCTGAACTATGGCTACACCTTC
cdr3_aa: CAISERLNYGYTF

v_call: TRBV11-2
clone_size: -
j_call: TRBJ1-1
d_call: TRBD1
cdr3_nt: TGTGCCAGCAGACCCATACAGGGGAGGGGAACTGAAGCTTTCTTT
cdr3_aa: CASRPIQGRGTEAFF

v_call: TRBV3-1
clone_size: few
j_call: TRBJ2-3
d_call: -
cdr3_nt: TGTGCCAGCAGTGTACGACTCTCCCTAGGCGCAGATACGCAGTATTTT
cdr3_aa: CASSVRLSLGADTQYF

v_call: TRBV12-3/TRBV12-4
clone_size: few
j_call: TRBJ2-3
d_call: -
cdr3_nt: TGTGCCAGCAGCACCGGCGGGGACACAGATACGCAGTATTTT
cdr3_aa: CASSTGGDTDTQYF

v_call: TRBV10-3
clone_size: many
j_call: TRBJ2-3
d_call: -
cdr3_nt: TGTGCCATCAGACGAGGAGGGCCGGGCACAGATACGCAGTATTTT
cdr3_aa: CAIRRGGPGTDTQYF

v_call: TRBV20-1
clone_size: -
j_call: TRBJ1-6
d_call: -
cdr3_nt: TGCAGTGCTAGAGACATCGGGTATTCTTCACCCCTCCACTTT
cdr3_aa: CSARDIGYSSPLHF

v_call: TRBV7-9
clone_size: -
j_call: TRBJ2-7
d_call: TRBD1
cdr3_nt: TGTGCCAGCAGCCAGTCTTTTGCAGGGGGATCCTACGAGCAGTACTTC
cdr3_aa: CASSQSFAGGSYEQYF

v_call: TRBV5-1
clone_size: many
j_call: TRBJ1-2
d_call: TRBD1
cdr3_nt: TGCGCCAGCAGCTTGAAAGGGACAGGGGGATATGGCTACACCTTC
cdr3_aa: CASSLKGTGGYGYTF

v_call: TRBV14
clone_size: few
j_call: TRBJ2-5
d_call: TRBD2
cdr3_nt: TGTGCCAGCAGCCAAGTTGGACTAGCGGAGGCGTTGGGAAGACGCGGAGAGACCCAGTACTTC
cdr3_aa: CASSQVGLAEALGRRGETQYF

v_call: TRBV18
clone_size: -
j_call: TRBJ2-5
d_call: -
cdr3_nt: TGTGCCAGCTCACCACGATACCGACAGGACCAAGAGACCCAGTACTTC
cdr3_aa: CASSPRYRQDQETQYF

v_call: TRBV2
clone_size: once
j_call: TRBJ2-7
d_call: -
cdr3_nt: TGTGCCAGCAGTAGCTGGGTAGGGCGGAAGCAGTACTTC
cdr3_aa: CASSSWVGRKQYF